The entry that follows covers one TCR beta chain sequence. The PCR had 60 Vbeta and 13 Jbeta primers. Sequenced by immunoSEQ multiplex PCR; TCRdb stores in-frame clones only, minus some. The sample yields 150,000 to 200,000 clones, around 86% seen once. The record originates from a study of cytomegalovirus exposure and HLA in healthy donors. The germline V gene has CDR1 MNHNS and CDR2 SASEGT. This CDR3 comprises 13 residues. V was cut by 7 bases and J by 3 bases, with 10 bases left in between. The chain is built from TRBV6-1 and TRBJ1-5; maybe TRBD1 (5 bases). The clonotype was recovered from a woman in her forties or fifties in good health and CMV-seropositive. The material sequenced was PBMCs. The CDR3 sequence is CASNVGVNQPQHF. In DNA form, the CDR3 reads TGTGCCAGCAACGTAGGGGTCAATCAGCCCCAGCATTTT.